A selection of T cell receptor beta chains follows, all from one sample in a study of T-cell reconstitution after alpha-beta-depleted transplantation in children. TCRdb called the PCR reads again in MiXCR, with one record for every CDR3 protein. The sample contains about 110,000 distinct CDR3 sequences, about a tenth of which appear only once. The material sequenced was PBMCs from the stem cell graft donor, taken from the stem cell graft. These receptors were taken from a human donor who donated a stem cell graft to a child with acute lymphoblastic leukemia. CDR3s include the opening cysteine and the closing phenylalanine or tryptophan. The D gene is left open where the match is weak. Rows may omit the clone size; those that give it use once, few, many or a size class.

D | size | J | V | DNA | CDR3
- | many | TRBJ2-7 | TRBV27 | TGTGCCAGCAGTCCCTACCCCTCCTACGAGCAGTACTTC | CASSPYPSYEQYF
- | many | TRBJ2-1 | TRBV18 | TGTGCCAGCTCACCTAGGACAGAAAAATACAATGAGCAGTTCTTC | CASSPRTEKYNEQFF
- | - | TRBJ2-2 | TRBV7-1 | TGTGCCATGAGCTCAGGACCCGGGGACAAGGGGGAGCTGTTTTTT | CAMSSGPGDKGELFF
TRBD1 | many | TRBJ2-1 | TRBV7-6 | TGTGCCAGCAGCTTCTTACAGGGGGCTCGGAATGAGCAGTTCTTC | CASSFLQGARNEQFF
- | many | TRBJ2-3 | TRBV27 | TGTGCCAGCAGTTTATCGATAGCAAGCACAGATACGCAGTATTTT | CASSLSIASTDTQYF
- | many | TRBJ1-2 | TRBV7-2 | TGTGCCAGCAGCTTAGCAGGCGGGGACTATGGCTACACCTTC | CASSLAGGDYGYTF
- | many | TRBJ1-1 | TRBV30 | TGTGCCTGGAGTCCACCGGGGGGGAGGGCTGAAGCTTTCTTT | CAWSPPGGRAEAFF
- | many | TRBJ2-1 | TRBV12-3/TRBV12-4 | TGTGCCAGCAGTTTATGGGTGGTTACGTACAATGAGCAGTTCTTC | CASSLWVVTYNEQFF
- | many | TRBJ2-2 | TRBV12-3/TRBV12-4 | TGTGCCAGCAGCTTCGGACGCGGGGAGCTGTTTTTT | CASSFGRGELFF
TRBD1 | many | TRBJ2-7 | TRBV15 | TGTGCCACCAGCAGAGGACAAGGACAGGGGTCTCAGCAGTACTTC | CATSRGQGQGSQQYF
- | many | TRBJ2-7 | TRBV20-1 | TGCAGTGCTAGTTCAGGACGATACTACGAGCAGTACTTC | CSASSGRYYEQYF
TRBD1 | many | TRBJ2-7 | TRBV10-3 | TGTGCCATCACCAACCCCCGGGACAGCCCCTACGAGCAGTACTTC | CAITNPRDSPYEQYF
TRBD1 | - | TRBJ2-7 | TRBV4-2 | TGTGCCAGCAGCCAAGATCCGACAGGGGACCCCTACGAGCAGTACTTC | CASSQDPTGDPYEQYF
TRBD2 | many | TRBJ2-1 | TRBV7-9 | TGTGCCAGCAGCTTACGGGGGGGGCCGATCGGTTGGAATGAGCAGTTCTTC | CASSLRGGPIGWNEQFF
- | many | TRBJ2-7 | TRBV3-1 | TGTGCCAGCAGCCAATCGGGCAGAACCTTCAATTACGAGCAGTACTTC | CASSQSGRTFNYEQYF
- | many | TRBJ1-5 | TRBV18 | TGTGCCAGCTCACCAAACACGAATAGCAATCAGCCCCAGCATTTT | CASSPNTNSNQPQHF
- | - | TRBJ2-1 | TRBV13 | TGTGCCAGCAGCTTAGAACAGGCCAATGAGCAGTTCTTC | CASSLEQANEQFF
TRBD1 | - | TRBJ2-3 | TRBV19 | TGTGCCAGTAGTATAAGCGGACAGGGTAGGAGGGATACGCAGTATTTT | CASSISGQGRRDTQYF
- | many | TRBJ2-4 | TRBV5-6 | TGTGCCAGCACCGAGGACCGTAAAAACATTCAGTACTTC | CASTEDRKNIQYF
- | many | TRBJ2-3 | TRBV7-9 | TGTGCCAGCAGCTACGACAGGAGTGTGGTGAAGGATACGCAGTATTTT | CASSYDRSVVKDTQYF
TRBD1 | many | TRBJ2-7 | TRBV7-2 | TGTGCCAGCAGGCGTCCGACAGGGACGGAGCAGTACTTC | CASRRPTGTEQYF
- | - | TRBJ2-7 | TRBV20-1 | TGCAGTGCTAGACGCAGGGACTACGAGCAGTACTTC | CSARRRDYEQYF
TRBD2 | many | TRBJ2-7 | TRBV12-3/TRBV12-4 | TGTGCCAGCATGCCTAGCGGGAGCCACGAGCAGTACTTC | CASMPSGSHEQYF
- | many | TRBJ2-1 | TRBV6-6 | TGTGCCAGCAGTTACGCCTTAGTTGCTGAGCAGTTCTTC | CASSYALVAEQFF
- | many | TRBJ2-5 | TRBV7-2 | TGTGCCAGCAGCTTAGCCCCAACAAAGCAAGAGACCCAGTACTTC | CASSLAPTKQETQYF
- | many | TRBJ1-4 | TRBV25-1 | TGTGCCAGCAGTGTAGGGAATGAAAAACTGTTTTTT | CASSVGNEKLFF
TRBD1 | many | TRBJ2-2 | TRBV7-2 | TGTGCCAGCAGCTTGGTAGACAGGGCGTGGAACACCGGGGAGCTGTTTTTT | CASSLVDRAWNTGELFF
- | many | TRBJ1-1 | TRBV12-3/TRBV12-4 | TGTGCCAGCAGCTATCAGGGGTTCACTGAAGCTTTCTTT | CASSYQGFTEAFF
TRBD2 | many | TRBJ2-7 | TRBV12-3/TRBV12-4 | TGTGCCAGCGGGGGGGGTCGTTTCGAGCAGTACTTC | CASGGGRFEQYF
- | many | TRBJ2-5 | TRBV15 | TGTGCCACCAGCAGAGATTCGGGGCCAGGGAGGATTCAAGAGACCCAGTACTTC | CATSRDSGPGRIQETQYF